Below, one TCR beta chain is given with its context. The sample originates from a study of blood T cell repertoires in COVID-19. Clones were sequenced by immunoSEQ multiplex PCR, and TCRdb holds only the in-frame ones, with some missing. The table lists 250,000 to 350,000 clones, around 90% of them singletons. This clonotype was sampled from a woman in her 50s who had recovered from COVID-19. The sequencing sample was made of peripheral blood.

The CDR3 loop is CASSPLGQGTTYNEQFF. For the CDR3, the DNA is TGTGCCAGCTCACCACTAGGACAGGGGACAACCTACAATGAGCAGTTCTTC. The chain recombines TRBV18 with TRBJ2-1; 9 bases line up with TRBD1. The CDR3 length is 17 residues. V gave up 1 base and J gave up 2 bases; unmatched junction bases: 6. Looked up from germline, CDR1 is KGHSH and CDR2 is LQKENI.